This TCR beta chain is drawn from a study of blood T cell repertoires in COVID-19. Background on the study: Samples representing acute and convalescent COVID-19 were sourced from the United States, Italy and Spain.

Germline CDR1 is MRHNA and CDR2 is SNTAGT. The CDR3 covers 13 residues. V was trimmed by 5 bases and J by 4 bases, leaving 11 bases between them. In the study's own analysis: Reference gene primers were amplified, and this amplification served to estimate nucleated cell counts. Using immunoSEQ multiplex PCR, the repertoire was profiled, and TCRdb retains in-frame clones only, with some absent. The V and J calls and clone size come from that table; D and trimming were worked out from the DNA. The sample records about 250,000 clones, approximately 90% being singletons. The clonotype originates from a man aged 40-55 years who had recovered from COVID-19. The V gene is TRBV6-4, the J gene TRBJ1-1; D is unclear. Sequenced material: PBMCs or T cells enriched from blood (not recorded which). CDR3 residues: CASSRTPATEAFF. CDR3 bases: TGTGCCAGCAGTAGAACACCCGCCACTGAAGCTTTCTTT.